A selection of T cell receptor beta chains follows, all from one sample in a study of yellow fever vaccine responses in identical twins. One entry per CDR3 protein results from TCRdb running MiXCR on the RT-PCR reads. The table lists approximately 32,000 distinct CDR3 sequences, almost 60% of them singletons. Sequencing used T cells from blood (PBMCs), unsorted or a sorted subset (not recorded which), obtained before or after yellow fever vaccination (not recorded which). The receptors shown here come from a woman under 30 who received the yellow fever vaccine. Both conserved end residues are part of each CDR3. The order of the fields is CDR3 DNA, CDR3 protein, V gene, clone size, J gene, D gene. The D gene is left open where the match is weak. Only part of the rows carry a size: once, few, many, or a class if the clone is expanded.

CDR3nt: TGTGCCAGCAGCCAAGAAAGCGGGAGAGGGGCAGATACGCAGTATTTT
CDR3aa: CASSQESGRGADTQYF
v_gene: TRBV4-2
abundance: -
j_gene: TRBJ2-3
d_gene: TRBD2

CDR3nt: TGTGCCAGCAGGGGACAGCTCTCTGGAAACACCATATATTTT
CDR3aa: CASRGQLSGNTIYF
v_gene: TRBV6-1
abundance: -
j_gene: TRBJ1-3
d_gene: TRBD1

CDR3nt: TGCAGCGCAGCTCGAGAGGCCTACAATGAGCAGTTCTTC
CDR3aa: CSAAREAYNEQFF
v_gene: TRBV29-1
abundance: -
j_gene: TRBJ2-1
d_gene: -

CDR3nt: TGCGCCAGCAGCGGGACTAGCGGGGGGCACAATGAGCAGTTCTTC
CDR3aa: CASSGTSGGHNEQFF
v_gene: TRBV10-1
abundance: -
j_gene: TRBJ2-1
d_gene: TRBD2

CDR3nt: TGCAGCGTTGAAGATCGGTGGCAGGGAGAGCAGTACTTC
CDR3aa: CSVEDRWQGEQYF
v_gene: TRBV29-1
abundance: few
j_gene: TRBJ2-7
d_gene: -

CDR3nt: TGTGCCAGCTCACCTCAGCAGGCGAACACTGAAGCTTTCTTT
CDR3aa: CASSPQQANTEAFF
v_gene: TRBV18
abundance: few
j_gene: TRBJ1-1
d_gene: -

CDR3nt: TGCAGCGTGGGAAATGGATGGCAGAACACCGGGGAGCTGTTTTTT
CDR3aa: CSVGNGWQNTGELFF
v_gene: TRBV29-1
abundance: few
j_gene: TRBJ2-2
d_gene: -

CDR3nt: TGTGCCAGCTCACCTACGGGCAACTATGGCTACACCTTC
CDR3aa: CASSPTGNYGYTF
v_gene: TRBV18
abundance: few
j_gene: TRBJ1-2
d_gene: -

CDR3nt: TGTGCCTTTAAGGACGAGCGGAAGCCTTACAATGAGCAGTTCTTC
CDR3aa: CAFKDERKPYNEQFF
v_gene: TRBV18
abundance: -
j_gene: TRBJ2-1
d_gene: -

CDR3nt: TGTGCCAGCACTCCCCTGGGACAGAGCCCAGATACGCAGTATTTT
CDR3aa: CASTPLGQSPDTQYF
v_gene: TRBV25-1
abundance: -
j_gene: TRBJ2-3
d_gene: TRBD1

CDR3nt: TGCAGTGCTTTGCGGACAGGGGACACTGAAGCTTTCTTT
CDR3aa: CSALRTGDTEAFF
v_gene: TRBV20-1
abundance: -
j_gene: TRBJ1-1
d_gene: TRBD1

CDR3nt: TGCAGTGCTAGTGCCGGGACAACTAACAATGAGCAGTTCTTC
CDR3aa: CSASAGTTNNEQFF
v_gene: TRBV20-1
abundance: -
j_gene: TRBJ2-1
d_gene: -

CDR3nt: TGTGCCACCCGTCCCGGGACACCGAACACTGAAGCTTTCTTT
CDR3aa: CATRPGTPNTEAFF
v_gene: TRBV12-3/TRBV12-4
abundance: -
j_gene: TRBJ1-1
d_gene: -

CDR3nt: TGTGCCAGCAGCTTAAGACCGGACTCCTACGAGCAGTACTTC
CDR3aa: CASSLRPDSYEQYF
v_gene: TRBV7-3
abundance: few
j_gene: TRBJ2-7
d_gene: -

CDR3nt: TGTGCCAGCAGCCAAGATCGTATCTCAACCCCTGAGTTCTTC
CDR3aa: CASSQDRISTPEFF
v_gene: TRBV14
abundance: -
j_gene: TRBJ2-1
d_gene: -

CDR3nt: TGTGCCAGCACCTGGCGGGGACGGGACACTGAAGCTTTCTTT
CDR3aa: CASTWRGRDTEAFF
v_gene: TRBV6-1
abundance: -
j_gene: TRBJ1-1
d_gene: -

CDR3nt: TGTGCCAGTAGTATAGGGACAGGCTCCTACGAGCAGTACTTC
CDR3aa: CASSIGTGSYEQYF
v_gene: TRBV19
abundance: -
j_gene: TRBJ2-7
d_gene: TRBD1

CDR3nt: TGTGCCAGCAGTCCCATGGGGAGGTCGATGAACACTGAAGCTTTCTTT
CDR3aa: CASSPMGRSMNTEAFF
v_gene: TRBV25-1
abundance: -
j_gene: TRBJ1-1
d_gene: -

CDR3nt: TGCGCCAGCAGCCAAGGGCAATATGGCTACACCTTC
CDR3aa: CASSQGQYGYTF
v_gene: TRBV4-1
abundance: -
j_gene: TRBJ1-2
d_gene: -

CDR3nt: TGCGCCAGCAGCCAAGCCTCAGGGTTCACCCTCCACTTT
CDR3aa: CASSQASGFTLHF
v_gene: TRBV4-1
abundance: few
j_gene: TRBJ1-6
d_gene: -

CDR3nt: TGCGCCAGCAGCCCCGAAACAGGCCAAAATGGCTACACCTTC
CDR3aa: CASSPETGQNGYTF
v_gene: TRBV4-3
abundance: few
j_gene: TRBJ1-2
d_gene: -

CDR3nt: TGTGCCACCAGCCGGACTAGCGGCACAAACAATGAGCAGTTCTTC
CDR3aa: CATSRTSGTNNEQFF
v_gene: TRBV15
abundance: -
j_gene: TRBJ2-1
d_gene: TRBD2

CDR3nt: TGCGCCAGCAGCTTGTCTGTCAACACTGAAGCTTTCTTT
CDR3aa: CASSLSVNTEAFF
v_gene: TRBV5-1
abundance: -
j_gene: TRBJ1-1
d_gene: -

CDR3nt: TGTGCCAGCAGCTTATACGGGGGAGAGGTAGAGACCCAGTACTTC
CDR3aa: CASSLYGGEVETQYF
v_gene: TRBV7-3
abundance: -
j_gene: TRBJ2-5
d_gene: -

CDR3nt: TGCAGCGTCGAAACAGGAGGGTCGGTCGAAGAGACCCAGTACTTC
CDR3aa: CSVETGGSVEETQYF
v_gene: TRBV29-1
abundance: few
j_gene: TRBJ2-5
d_gene: -

CDR3nt: TGTGCCAGCAGCTTAGTTGCAGAAAACACTGAAGCTTTCTTT
CDR3aa: CASSLVAENTEAFF
v_gene: TRBV11-1
abundance: -
j_gene: TRBJ1-1
d_gene: -

CDR3nt: TGTGCCAGCAGTCTACAGGGGTACGAGCAGTACTTC
CDR3aa: CASSLQGYEQYF
v_gene: TRBV2
abundance: few
j_gene: TRBJ2-7
d_gene: TRBD1

CDR3nt: TGTGCCAGCAGCCTTAGACAGGGGAATCAAGAGACCCAGTACTTC
CDR3aa: CASSLRQGNQETQYF
v_gene: TRBV12-3/TRBV12-4
abundance: few
j_gene: TRBJ2-5
d_gene: TRBD1

CDR3nt: TGTGCCAGCAACCATGCCGCGAGGAATGAGCAGTTCTTC
CDR3aa: CASNHAARNEQFF
v_gene: TRBV2
abundance: -
j_gene: TRBJ2-1
d_gene: -

CDR3nt: TGTGCCAGCAGCCCACAGGGGCTGGTGTTCGGGACAGATACGCAGTATTTT
CDR3aa: CASSPQGLVFGTDTQYF
v_gene: TRBV13
abundance: -
j_gene: TRBJ2-3
d_gene: TRBD1

CDR3nt: TGCAGCGTGACCGTGGGCGGGGGGCTAGGAGGCACCCAGTACTTC
CDR3aa: CSVTVGGGLGGTQYF
v_gene: TRBV29-1
abundance: -
j_gene: TRBJ2-5
d_gene: TRBD2

CDR3nt: TGCAGTGCTAAAGGGGTCCCCTCACCCCTCCACTTT
CDR3aa: CSAKGVPSPLHF
v_gene: TRBV20-1
abundance: few
j_gene: TRBJ1-6
d_gene: -

CDR3nt: TGTGCCAGCTCACCGGACAGCAATAATGAGCAGTTCTTC
CDR3aa: CASSPDSNNEQFF
v_gene: TRBV18
abundance: -
j_gene: TRBJ2-1
d_gene: -

CDR3nt: TGTGCCAGCAGTTTAAGGGCGGGACACCCCTACAATGAGCAGTTCTTC
CDR3aa: CASSLRAGHPYNEQFF
v_gene: TRBV12-3/TRBV12-4
abundance: -
j_gene: TRBJ2-1
d_gene: -

CDR3nt: TGTGCCAGCAGTTTAGCGGGGGCTCTCAATGAGCAGTTCTTC
CDR3aa: CASSLAGALNEQFF
v_gene: TRBV12-3/TRBV12-4
abundance: -
j_gene: TRBJ2-1
d_gene: -

CDR3nt: TGTGCCACCGGCGGGACACTGAACACCGGGGAGCTGTTTTTT
CDR3aa: CATGGTLNTGELFF
v_gene: TRBV10-3
abundance: few
j_gene: TRBJ2-2
d_gene: -

CDR3nt: TGCAGCGTTCCCCCGTCCCCCCCCTTAAGCACAGATACGCAGTATTTT
CDR3aa: CSVPPSPPLSTDTQYF
v_gene: TRBV29-1
abundance: -
j_gene: TRBJ2-3
d_gene: -

CDR3nt: TGTGCCATCAGTGAGCCGGGGGGACAAGCTCTCTTT
CDR3aa: CAISEPGGQALF
v_gene: TRBV10-3
abundance: few
j_gene: TRBJ1-1
d_gene: -

CDR3nt: TGTGCCAGCAAAAATTATTTCACAGATACGCAGTATTTT
CDR3aa: CASKNYFTDTQYF
v_gene: TRBV2
abundance: -
j_gene: TRBJ2-3
d_gene: -

CDR3nt: TGTGCCAGCAGCACTGTTGTTTACCAAGAGACCCAGTACTTC
CDR3aa: CASSTVVYQETQYF
v_gene: TRBV11-2
abundance: once
j_gene: TRBJ2-5
d_gene: -

CDR3nt: TGCGCCAGCAGCTTGTCCCCGGGACTAGCGGTCAGTAGCACAGATACGCAGTATTTT
CDR3aa: CASSLSPGLAVSSTDTQYF
v_gene: TRBV5-1
abundance: -
j_gene: TRBJ2-3
d_gene: TRBD2

CDR3nt: TGTGCCAGCAGCTTAGTTTTAGAGACCCAGTACTTC
CDR3aa: CASSLVLETQYF
v_gene: TRBV11-1
abundance: -
j_gene: TRBJ2-5
d_gene: -

CDR3nt: TGTGCCAGCAGCTTGACTAGCGGCTCCTACAATGAGCAGTTCTTC
CDR3aa: CASSLTSGSYNEQFF
v_gene: TRBV11-3
abundance: -
j_gene: TRBJ2-1
d_gene: TRBD2

CDR3nt: TGTGCCAGCAGCCAGGGACTCTCAGTAGATACGCAGTATTTT
CDR3aa: CASSQGLSVDTQYF
v_gene: TRBV5-5
abundance: -
j_gene: TRBJ2-3
d_gene: -

CDR3nt: TGTGCCAGCAGCTTAGTCTCAAGTGACAGGGGCGCAGATACGCAGTATTTT
CDR3aa: CASSLVSSDRGADTQYF
v_gene: TRBV11-3
abundance: few
j_gene: TRBJ2-3
d_gene: TRBD1

CDR3nt: TGCGCCAGCTTAGGACAGGGCACAGATACGCAGTATTTT
CDR3aa: CASLGQGTDTQYF
v_gene: TRBV5-1
abundance: -
j_gene: TRBJ2-3
d_gene: TRBD1

CDR3nt: TGCGCCAGCAGTGAAAGAATTGCCTACAATGAGCAGTTCTTC
CDR3aa: CASSERIAYNEQFF
v_gene: TRBV10-1
abundance: -
j_gene: TRBJ2-1
d_gene: -

CDR3nt: TGTGCCAGCTCACCGGACACAGACAATGAGCAGTTCTTC
CDR3aa: CASSPDTDNEQFF
v_gene: TRBV18
abundance: -
j_gene: TRBJ2-1
d_gene: -

CDR3nt: TGTGCCACCAGTGATTTTAGCACCCCTCTTACGCAGTATTTT
CDR3aa: CATSDFSTPLTQYF
v_gene: TRBV24-1
abundance: -
j_gene: TRBJ2-3
d_gene: -

CDR3nt: TGTGCCAGCAGCTCCCGGGGCCTTGGAGATACGCAGTATTTT
CDR3aa: CASSSRGLGDTQYF
v_gene: TRBV7-9
abundance: -
j_gene: TRBJ2-3
d_gene: -

CDR3nt: TGCAGCGTTGGAGCGGACAATCAGCCCCAGCATTTT
CDR3aa: CSVGADNQPQHF
v_gene: TRBV29-1
abundance: few
j_gene: TRBJ1-5
d_gene: -

CDR3nt: TGTGCCAGCAGCTATCGTAGCGGGATATCCTACGAGCAGTACTTC
CDR3aa: CASSYRSGISYEQYF
v_gene: TRBV5-6
abundance: few
j_gene: TRBJ2-7
d_gene: TRBD2

CDR3nt: TGCGCCAGCACCGGTGGAGCGGCCGGCGAGTCAGATACGCAGTATTTT
CDR3aa: CASTGGAAGESDTQYF
v_gene: TRBV10-1
abundance: -
j_gene: TRBJ2-3
d_gene: -

CDR3nt: TGTGCCAGCTCCCCGGGAAGAGTCCTGTCGCAGTATTTT
CDR3aa: CASSPGRVLSQYF
v_gene: TRBV18
abundance: -
j_gene: TRBJ2-3
d_gene: -

CDR3nt: TGCAGCGTTTCTGACAAAACCTACGAGCAGTACTTC
CDR3aa: CSVSDKTYEQYF
v_gene: TRBV29-1
abundance: once
j_gene: TRBJ2-7
d_gene: -

CDR3nt: TGTGCCAGCAGTTTTAGTGGGTACGAGCAGTACTTC
CDR3aa: CASSFSGYEQYF
v_gene: TRBV12-3/TRBV12-4
abundance: -
j_gene: TRBJ2-7
d_gene: -

CDR3nt: TGTGCCAGCAGTGAAACCTCCGGGCACGGGGAGCTGTTTTTT
CDR3aa: CASSETSGHGELFF
v_gene: TRBV2
abundance: -
j_gene: TRBJ2-2
d_gene: -

CDR3nt: TGTGCCAGCAGCCAAGACAGCGGGAGTGGGTTAGGTGGCGAGCAGTACTTC
CDR3aa: CASSQDSGSGLGGEQYF
v_gene: TRBV4-2
abundance: few
j_gene: TRBJ2-7
d_gene: TRBD2

CDR3nt: TGTGCCAGCAGGCCCGGGGGGCCATACTACGAGCAGTACTTC
CDR3aa: CASRPGGPYYEQYF
v_gene: TRBV6-1
abundance: -
j_gene: TRBJ2-7
d_gene: -